The 28 T cell receptor beta chains given below trace back to one sample, sequenced in a study of blood T cell repertoires in COVID-19. Sequencing used immunoSEQ multiplex PCR; TCRdb keeps in-frame clones, though not all of them. The data hold 85,000 to 100,000 clones, with around 79% observed a single time. The sample was peripheral blood. The receptors originated from a woman older than 75 with active or convalescent COVID-19.

The chain has TRBV27 and TRBJ2-3; 9 nucleotides match TRBD1. Germline V lookup: CDR1 MNHEY, CDR2 SMNVEV (reference sequence). Losses at the gene ends were 5 bases for V and 1 base for J; bases not matched to a gene: 7. The CDR3 is made up of 16 amino acids. CDR3 DNA sequence: TGTGCCAGCAGTAGGAGAGACAGGGGGGGCACAGATACGCAGTATTTT. It translates to CASSRRDRGGTDTQYF.

The chain is built from TRBV7-2 and TRBJ1-1; 7 positions agree with TRBD1. This CDR3 has 13 amino acids. Germline assignment: CDR1 SGHTA and CDR2 FQGNSA. V lost 4 bases, J lost 4 bases, and 3 bases stayed unmatched. Written as DNA, the CDR3 is TGTGCCAGCAGCTACCGGACAGGCACTGAAGCTTTCTTT. Its protein is CASSYRTGTEAFF. Full variable domain (remainder filled in from reference TRBV7-2 and TRBJ1-1): GAGVSQSPSNKVTEKGKDVELRCDPISGHTALYWYRQSLGQGLEFLIYFQGNSAPDKSGLPSDRFSAERTGGSVSTLTIQRTQQEDSAVYLCASSYRTGTEAFFGQGTRLTVV.

The chain carries TRBV5-6 and TRBJ1-2; maybe TRBD1 (6 bases). The CDR3 is made up of 12 amino acids. Germline V CDR1 and CDR2: SGHDT, YYEEEE. Trimming cost V 2 bases and J 8 bases, with 10 bases left between them. The CDR3 region has the DNA TGTGCCAGCAGCTTACCGACAGGCGGCTACACCTTC. Translation gives CASSLPTGGYTF.

This clone was counted many times. The chain carries TRBV6-5 and TRBJ2-2; tentatively, D is TRBD2 (6 bases). Germline values: CDR1 MNHEY, CDR2 SVGAGI. With 7 bases removed from V and 4 bases from J, the gap between germline ends came to 13 bases. This CDR3 has 14 amino acids. The CDR3 nucleotides read TGTGCCAGCACCATCGGAGGGAGCACCGGGGAGCTGTTTTTT. Translating gives CASTIGGSTGELFF.

The chain carries TRBV27 and TRBJ2-3; possibly TRBD1 for D (6 bases). This CDR3 comprises 13 residues. Germline assignment: CDR1 MNHEY and CDR2 SMNVEV (reference sequence). V was shortened by 5 bases and J by 4 bases, with 10 bases between the two germline ends. In nucleotides, the CDR3 is TGTGCCAGCAGTACTACAGGGTCAGATACGCAGTATTTT. Translation: CASSTTGSDTQYF.

The chain is built from TRBV2 and TRBJ1-1; D is perhaps TRBD1 (5 bases). The length of the CDR3 is 15 residues. The V end lost 5 bases, the J end lost 2 bases, and 15 bases lay between the germline ends. Germline CDR1 reads SNHLY; CDR2 reads FYNNEI. CDR3 sequence (DNA): TGTGCCAGCAGTTCATATCAGGGAGGTAACACTGAAGCTTTCTTT. As protein: CASSSYQGGNTEAFF.

J is TRBJ2-7 and V is TRBV29-1; TRBD2 matches 7 bases. The CDR3 runs 13 residues. In germline, CDR1 is SQVTM, CDR2 ANQGSEA. V gave up 1 base and J gave up 6 bases; unmatched junction bases: 6. The CDR3 loop is CSVEGAGAGEQYF. CDR3 in DNA: TGCAGCGTTGAAGGGGCGGGAGCGGGCGAGCAGTACTTC.

The chain has TRBV27 and TRBJ1-6; no clear D gene. Germline CDR1 MNHEY, CDR2 SMNVEV (reference sequence). V shed 2 bases and J shed 2 bases, with 13 bases lying between them. The CDR3 extends over 17 amino acids. The CDR3 spells CASSLEEPVPYNSPLHF. CDR3 nucleotides: TGTGCCAGCAGTTTAGAAGAACCGGTACCCTATAATTCACCCCTCCACTTT.

The CDR3 reads CASSLGGQRSDTQYF. The CDR3 region has the DNA TGCGCCAGCAGCTTGGGTGGACAAAGATCAGATACGCAGTATTTT. The chain joins TRBV5-1 to TRBJ2-3, with D possibly TRBD1 on 5 matching bases. Trimming removed 0 bases at V and 4 bases at J, with 12 bases between. The CDR3 sequence is 15 residues long. The germline gives CDR1 SGHRS, CDR2 YFSETQ. The complete variable domain, with remaining parts taken from reference TRBV5-1 and TRBJ2-3, reads KAGVTQTPRYLIKTRGQQVTLSCSPISGHRSVSWYQQTPGQGLQFLFEYFSETQRNKGNFPGRFSGRQFSNSRSEMNVSTLELGDSALYLCASSLGGQRSDTQYFGPGTRLTVL.

This CDR3 reads CASSSGSSWAEQYF. The CDR3 nucleotides are TGTGCCAGCAGCTCTGGATCCAGTTGGGCCGAGCAGTACTTC. This chain connects TRBV5-5 to TRBJ2-7; no clear D. The CDR3 extends over 14 amino acids. V was shortened by 3 bases and J by 6 bases, with 16 bases between the two germline ends. CDR1 and CDR2 from the germline V gene are SGHKS and YYEKEE (reference sequence). The variable domain in full, with the rest retrieved from reference TRBV5-5 and TRBJ2-7, is DAGVTQSPTHLIKTRGQQVTLRCSPISGHKSVSWYQQVLGQGPQFIFQYYEKEERGRGNFPDRFSARQFPNYSSELNVNALLLGDSALYLCASSSGSSWAEQYFGPGTRLTVT.

The V gene is TRBV7-9, the J gene TRBJ2-6; 10 bases match TRBD1. CDR1 and CDR2 from the germline V gene are SEHNR and FQNEAQ (reference sequence). V dropped 5 bases and J dropped 4; count of bases not matched to a gene: 8. The CDR3 runs 17 residues. The CDR3 nucleotides read TGTGCCAGCAGCCCAGGGACAGGGGAAGCCGGGGCCAACGTCCTGACTTTC. Translated, it gives CASSPGTGEAGANVLTF. The full variable domain, rest sourced from reference TRBV7-9 and TRBJ2-6, is DTGVSQNPRHKITKRGQNVTFRCDPISEHNRLYWYRQTLGQGPEFLTYFQNEAQLEKSRLLSDRFSAERPKGSFSTLEIQRTEQGDSAMYLCASSPGTGEAGANVLTFGAGSRLTVL.

The chain links TRBV7-2 to TRBJ2-7; 8 positions agree with TRBD2. Germline V CDR1 and CDR2: SGHTA, FQGNSA. The length of the CDR3 is 13 residues. The V segment lost 5 bases and the J segment 12 bases; nucleotides outside the gene matches: 12. The CDR3 DNA follows: TGTGCCAGCAGCGCGGCAAGCGGGAGCCCGTGGTACTTC. It is translated as CASSAASGSPWYF.

The chain joins TRBV2 to TRBJ1-6; no reliable D call. This CDR3 is built from 17 residues. The germline gives CDR1 SNHLY, CDR2 FYNNEI. V lost 6 bases, J lost 5 bases, and 20 bases lay in between. CDR3 sequence: CASSRGGSSKHNSPLHF. The CDR3 DNA reads TGTGCCAGCAGCCGGGGAGGCAGTTCGAAACATAATTCACCCCTCCACTTT.

The V gene is TRBV21-1, the J gene TRBJ2-4; TRBD1 is the table's D call, not checked against the DNA. TRBV21-1 is a documented pseudogene. This CDR3 spans 14 amino acids. CDR3 in DNA: TGTGCCAGCAGCAGCAGGGTTTCCAAAAACATTCAGTACTTC. Its translation is CASSSRVSKNIQYF.

The gene calls are TRBV7-3 and TRBJ2-1; TRBD2 might be the D (5 bases). The CDR3 has 13 amino acids. CDR1 and CDR2 (germline): SGHTA, FQGTGA. The germline V and J ends were trimmed by 2 bases and 7 bases, with 9 bases remaining between them. DNA for the CDR3: TGTGCCAGCAGCTTAGAACGGACTAATGAGCAGTTCTTC. This sequence encodes CASSLERTNEQFF.

The count of this clone is one. The V gene is TRBV30, the J gene TRBJ1-2, with 7 bases matching TRBD1. The J segment lost 8 bases and the V segment lost 1 base, leaving 4 bases of the junction unmatched. The CDR3 sequence is 12 residues long. CDR1 is GTSNPN and CDR2 is SVGIG in the germline V gene (reference sequence). The CDR3 region has the DNA TGTGCCTGGAGTGACGACAGGGTCGGCTACACCTTC. Protein: CAWSDDRVGYTF.

The chain links TRBV27 to TRBJ2-3; tentative D call: TRBD1 (5 bases). This CDR3 is built from 12 residues. Germline V gives CDR1 MNHEY, CDR2 SMNVEV (reference sequence). V lost 6 bases and J lost 9, with 13 bases in between. In DNA, the CDR3 is TGTGCCAGCAGCTTAACAGGTGCCACGCAGTATTTT. Translation gives CASSLTGATQYF.

The chain joins TRBV7-8 to TRBJ2-1; the match to TRBD2 covers 12 bases. The V and J ends lost 5 bases and 0 bases, in that order; junction bases with no gene match: 5. CDR3 length: 17 residues. CDR1 and CDR2 from the germline V gene are SGHVS and FQNEAQ. The CDR3 nucleotides are TGTGCCAGCAGCACCACTAGCGGGAGGAGCTCCTACAATGAGCAGTTCTTC. The encoded protein is CASSTTSGRSSYNEQFF.

J is TRBJ1-5 and V is TRBV27; perhaps TRBD1 as D (6 bases). The ends were cut back, 3 bases at V and 5 bases at J, with 14 bases in the middle. The germline V gene has CDR1 MNHEY and CDR2 SMNVEV (reference sequence). The length of the CDR3 is 15 residues. Written as DNA, the CDR3 is TGTGCCAGCAGTTTGGGGGCAAGGCGGGATCAGCCCCAGCATTTT. Translating it yields CASSLGARRDQPQHF.

The genes are TRBV11-3 and TRBJ2-1, with 8 bases lining up with TRBD2. The J segment lost 3 bases and the V segment lost 4 bases, leaving 11 bases of the junction unmatched. CDR1 is SGHNT, CDR2 YENEEA, per germline. This CDR3 comprises 17 residues. CDR3 sequence (DNA): TGTGCCAGCAGCTCCCGAGGTAGCGGGAAAAGCTACAATGAGCAGTTCTTC. Protein product: CASSSRGSGKSYNEQFF. The entire variable domain, with the rest obtained from reference TRBV11-3 and TRBJ2-1, is as follows: EAGVVQSPRYKIIEKKQPVAFWCNPISGHNTLYWYLQNLGQGPELLIRYENEEAVDDSQLPKDRFSAERLKGVDSTLKIQPAELGDSAVYLCASSSRGSGKSYNEQFFGPGTRLTVL.

This clone was seen a handful of times. CDR3 in amino acids: CASSPTQGHEAEQYF. CDR3 sequence (DNA): TGTGCCAGCAGCCCTACCCAAGGACACGAGGCCGAGCAGTACTTC. The gene calls are TRBV7-9 and TRBJ2-7, with D perhaps matching TRBD1 (5 bases). This CDR3 is 15 amino acids long. The germline CDR1 and CDR2 sequences are SEHNR and FQNEAQ (reference sequence). The germline V and J ends were trimmed by 5 bases and 6 bases, with 20 bases remaining between them.

The V call is TRBV5-4, the J call TRBJ2-4; 8 bases map to TRBD2. Germline loops: CDR1 SGHNT, CDR2 YYREEE (reference sequence). CDR3 length equals 18 residues. V lost 4 bases and J lost 1; bases outside the gene matches: 13. The CDR3 loop is CASSQDRGGRRAKNIQYF. In nucleotides, the CDR3 is TGTGCCAGCAGCCAGGACCGGGGGGGGAGGAGGGCCAAAAACATTCAGTACTTC.

The chain links TRBV2 to TRBJ2-1, with TRBD2 identical over 10 bases. V lost 4 bases, J lost 9 bases, and 6 bases stayed unmatched. This CDR3 is built from 14 residues. The germline V gene encodes CDR1 SNHLY and CDR2 FYNNEI. The CDR3 sequence is CASSGLAGVGEQFF. The CDR3 DNA follows: TGTGCCAGCAGTGGCCTAGCGGGGGTGGGTGAGCAGTTCTTC.

The rearrangement joins TRBV4-1 to TRBJ2-3, with D perhaps matching TRBD1 (6 bases). CDR3 length equals 17 residues. Germline CDR1 MGHRA, CDR2 YSYEKL. V gave up 0 bases and J gave up 4 bases, with 17 bases separating them. CDR3 in DNA: TGCGCCAGCAGCCAAGAGGGACACGGGGTGGTGTCAGATACGCAGTATTTT. Residues: CASSQEGHGVVSDTQYF.

The chain uses TRBV18 and TRBJ2-2; a possible D gene is TRBD2 (5 bases). Germline V gene data show CDR1 as KGHSH and CDR2 as LQKENI. Trimming removed 4 bases from V and 5 bases from J, with 23 bases in between. The CDR3 is made up of 18 amino acids. The CDR3 nucleotides read TGTGCCAGCTCACTAGACCGCGGGTCCAAGATGAGAACCGGGGAGCTGTTTTTT. Translation gives CASSLDRGSKMRTGELFF.

This clone has more than one count but fewer than ten. V usage is TRBV27 and J usage is TRBJ1-5; TRBD1 is a possible D gene (5 bases). The CDR3 extends over 14 amino acids. V was trimmed by 2 bases and J by 4 bases, leaving 9 bases between them. CDR1 and CDR2 (germline): MNHEY, SMNVEV (reference sequence). CDR3 sequence (DNA): TGTGCCAGCAGTTTACAGGGAAGAAATCAGCCCCAGCATTTT. It encodes CASSLQGRNQPQHF.

The J gene is TRBJ2-7, the V gene TRBV2, with D possibly being TRBD2 (7 bases). This CDR3 has 16 residues. V was cut by 4 bases and J by 1 base, with 17 bases left in between. Germline V gene data show CDR1 as SNHLY and CDR2 as FYNNEI. This CDR3 is CASSGGGGLSSYEQYF. The CDR3 DNA is TGTGCCAGCAGTGGAGGGGGGGGATTAAGTTCCTACGAGCAGTACTTC.

This clone was counted between two and nine times. The V call is TRBV5-4, the J call TRBJ2-1; 14 bases fit TRBD2. J lost 7 bases, V lost 4 bases, and 1 base had no gene match. Germline V gene lookup returns CDR1 SGHNT and CDR2 YYREEE (reference sequence). CDR3 length equals 14 residues. The CDR3 region has the DNA TGTGCCAGCAGCCGGACTAGCGGGAGGAATGAGCAGTTCTTC. As protein: CASSRTSGRNEQFF.